The count of the clone carrying this T cell receptor beta chain is one. Source study methods: Reference gene primer amplification gave estimated nucleated cell counts. TCRdb's table, derived via immunoSEQ multiplex PCR, lists solely in-frame clones and lacks some. V and J calls and clone size are given by that table; D and trimming were obtained from the DNA. The sample has over 250,000 clones; 90% are singletons. The sample is drawn from a study of blood T cell repertoires in COVID-19. The study assigned cohorts using participant-reported clinical history. Symptom resolution, clearance, or two negative PCRs marked donors in Cohort 3 as recovered. The length of the CDR3 is 15 residues. Germline CDR1 MNHEY, CDR2 SVGAGI. V was pared by 6 bases and J by 4 bases, with 18 bases between.

Sequenced input: PBMCs or T cells enriched from blood (not recorded which). The gene calls are TRBV6-5 and TRBJ1-1, with TRBD1 as a possible D gene (5 bases). The TCR was taken from a man aged 60 to 69 who had recovered from COVID-19. CDR3 protein: CASRRPGGASTEAFF. The CDR3 nucleotides are TGTGCCAGCAGGAGGCCCGGTGGGGCCTCCACTGAAGCTTTCTTT.